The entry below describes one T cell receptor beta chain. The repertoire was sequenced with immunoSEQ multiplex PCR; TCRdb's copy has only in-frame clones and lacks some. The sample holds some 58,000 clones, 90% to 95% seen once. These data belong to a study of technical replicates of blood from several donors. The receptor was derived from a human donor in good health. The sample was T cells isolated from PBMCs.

CDR3 amino acids: CASSLRLFGNYNEQFF. The CDR3 DNA follows: TGTGCCAGCAGCCTCCGGTTGTTCGGGAACTACAATGAGCAGTTCTTC. The V and J genes are TRBV11-2 and TRBJ2-1; maybe TRBD2 (5 bases). The V gene's germline CDR1 is SGHAT and CDR2 FQNNGV. V lost 5 bases, J lost 3 bases, and 17 bases lay in between. CDR3 length: 16 residues.